This T cell receptor beta chain emerged from a study of blood T cell repertoires in COVID-19. J lost 1 base, V lost 3 bases, and 5 bases had no gene match. Germline assignment: CDR1 SGHRS and CDR2 YFSETQ. The CDR3 consists of 16 residues. Original processing notes: Amplification of reference gene primers was used by the study to estimate nucleated cell counts. Using immunoSEQ multiplex PCR, the repertoire was profiled, and TCRdb retains in-frame clones only, with some absent. Clone size and the V and J calls come from that table; the DNA yielded D and trimming. The table shows about 100,000 clones, with around 84% occurring only once.

This chain links TRBV5-1 with TRBJ2-3, with 10 nucleotides matching TRBD2. The TCR comes from a man in his fifties with active or convalescent COVID-19. Sequenced sample: peripheral blood. The CDR3 DNA reads TGCGCCAGCAGCTCCACTCTAGCGGGGGGCACAGATACGCAGTATTTT. Translated, it gives CASSSTLAGGTDTQYF. Variable domain in full (rest from reference TRBV5-1 and TRBJ2-3): KAGVTQTPRYLIKTRGQQVTLSCSPISGHRSVSWYQQTPGQGLQFLFEYFSETQRNKGNFPGRFSGRQFSNSRSEMNVSTLELGDSALYLCASSSTLAGGTDTQYFGPGTRLTVL.